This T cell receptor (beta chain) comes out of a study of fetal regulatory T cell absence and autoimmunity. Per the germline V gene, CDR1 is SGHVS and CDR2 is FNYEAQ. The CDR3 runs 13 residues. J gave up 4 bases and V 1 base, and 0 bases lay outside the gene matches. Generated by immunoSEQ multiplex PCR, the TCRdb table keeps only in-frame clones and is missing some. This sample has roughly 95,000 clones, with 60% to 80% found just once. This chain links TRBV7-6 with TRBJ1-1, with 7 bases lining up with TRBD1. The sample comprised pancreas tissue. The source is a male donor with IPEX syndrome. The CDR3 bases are TGTGCCAGCAGCTTAGACAGGGGCACTGAAGCTTTCTTT. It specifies CASSLDRGTEAFF. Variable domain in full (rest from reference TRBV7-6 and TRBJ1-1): GAGVSQSPRYKVTKRGQDVALRCDPISGHVSLYWYRQALGQGPEFLTYFNYEAQQDKSGLPNDRFSAERPEGSISTLTIQRTEQRDSAMYRCASSLDRGTEAFFGQGTRLTVV.